These 32 T cell receptor beta chains share one sample of origin, sequenced in a study of T cells in Graves' hyperthyroidism and ophthalmopathy. RNA transcripts served as the template for amplifying TCR beta CDR3 regions. The study used the HTBI primer set for a first-round RT-PCR of the TCR CDR3. TCRdb called the multiplex PCR reads again in MiXCR, with one record for every CDR3 protein. In the table there are fewer than 350,000 distinct CDR3 sequences, 21% of which are singletons. Sequenced: blood. The receptors originated from a woman aged 45-65 years with Graves' hyperthyroidism.

This clonotype was detected ten times or more. The chain uses TRBV7-9 and TRBJ1-1, with D tentatively TRBD1 (5 bases). Looked up from germline, CDR1 is SEHNR and CDR2 is FQNEAQ (reference sequence). V lost 3 bases to trimming and J lost 1 base, with 9 bases between them. This CDR3 comprises 14 residues. The DNA of the CDR3 is TGTGCCAGCAGCTTTGGGGGGACGAACACTGAAGCTTTCTTT. Protein: CASSFGGTNTEAFF. Drawing the rest from reference TRBV7-9 and TRBJ1-1, the complete variable domain is DTGVSQNPRHKITKRGQNVTFRCDPISEHNRLYWYRQTLGQGPEFLTYFQNEAQLEKSRLLSDRFSAERPKGSFSTLEIQRTEQGDSAMYLCASSFGGTNTEAFFGQGTRLTVV.

This clonotype was seen at least ten times. The chain is built from TRBV5-1 and TRBJ1-1, with 7 bases that match TRBD1. V shed 4 bases and J 1 base; nucleotides not matched to a gene: 4. The CDR3 spans 14 residues. CDR1 and CDR2 from the germline V gene are SGHRS and YFSETQ. CDR3 DNA sequence: TGCGCCAGCAGCCAGGGGGAGAGGAACACTGAAGCTTTCTTT. It translates to CASSQGERNTEAFF.

Many counts were recorded for this clonotype. The gene calls are TRBV18 and TRBJ1-4; no firm D call. CDR3 length equals 13 residues. Germline V CDR1 and CDR2: KGHSH, LQKENI. V lost 3 bases to trimming and J lost 7 bases, with 9 bases between them. The CDR3 protein is CASSPPSVEKLFF. The CDR3 bases are TGTGCCAGCTCACCGCCATCGGTTGAAAAACTGTTTTTT.

This clonotype was observed a handful of times. This chain joins TRBV28 and TRBJ1-1; D gene uncertain. V shed 8 bases and J shed 6 bases, with 16 bases lying between them. The CDR3 loop spans 13 amino acids. Germline CDR1 and CDR2: MDHEN and SYDVKM. The CDR3 DNA sequence: TGTGCCAGCGGACTCAGAGATGGATCTGAAGCTTTCTTT. Translation gives CASGLRDGSEAFF.

This clonotype showed up many times. The V call is TRBV5-1, the J call TRBJ1-2, with a weak D call TRBD1 (6 bases). Germline-derived CDR1 and CDR2 are SGHRS and YFSETQ. Trimming pared 3 bases from V and 1 base from J, leaving 13 bases between. The length of the CDR3 is 15 residues. The CDR3 protein is CASSSLQGNNYGYTF. The CDR3 bases are TGCGCCAGCAGCTCGCTTCAGGGGAATAACTATGGCTACACCTTC.

This clonotype was seen at least ten times. V usage is TRBV6-1 and J usage is TRBJ2-2; D possibly corresponds to TRBD1 (6 bases). Deletions cut 5 bases from V and 0 bases from J, with 13 bases between. The CDR3 extends over 16 amino acids. Per the germline V gene, CDR1 is MNHNS and CDR2 is SASEGT. The CDR3 region has the DNA TGTGCCAGCAGTACGGACAGAATTTCGAACACCGGGGAGCTGTTTTTT. Translation gives CASSTDRISNTGELFF.

In its sample, this clonotype was seen many times. The CDR3 sequence: CASSLAVGSTYEQYF. The CDR3 DNA sequence: TGCGCCAGCAGCTTGGCCGTTGGCAGCACCTACGAGCAGTACTTC. This sequence joins TRBV5-1 and TRBJ2-7; D gene ambiguous. Deletions cut 0 bases from V and 2 bases from J, with 12 bases between. CDR1 is SGHRS and CDR2 is YFSETQ in the germline V gene. The CDR3 spans 15 residues.

This clonotype was recorded many times. The chain is built from TRBV28 and TRBJ1-3, with D maybe TRBD1 (6 bases). V shed 10 bases and J shed 4 bases, with 17 bases lying between them. Germline V gene sequence: CDR1 MDHEN, CDR2 SYDVKM. This CDR3 region has 14 residues. DNA for the CDR3: TGTGCCACCTCGCGGCGGGGGCACGGAAACACCATATATTTT. Translation: CATSRRGHGNTIYF.

This clonotype showed up many times. The chain recombines TRBV29-1 with TRBJ2-5, with D possibly TRBD1 on 5 matching bases. The germline V and J ends were trimmed by 6 bases and 4 bases, with 12 bases remaining between them. Germline CDR1 is SQVTM and CDR2 is ANQGSEA. This CDR3 has 12 amino acids. Written as DNA, the CDR3 is TGCAGCGTCTCAAAAGGGGTAGAGACCCAGTACTTC. It yields the protein CSVSKGVETQYF.

This clonotype occurred many times. CDR3 loop: CASSGRARGDDRATGELFF. CDR3 bases: TGTGCCAGCAGCGGCCGGGCCAGGGGAGATGACAGGGCCACCGGGGAGCTGTTTTTT. The rearrangement uses TRBV9 and TRBJ2-2; 7 bases line up with TRBD1. The trim removed 3 bases at V and 4 bases at J, leaving 18 bases unmatched. The germline gives CDR1 SGDLS, CDR2 YYNGEE. There are 19 residues in the CDR3.

This clonotype was detected ten times or more. The chain employs TRBV12-3 or TRBV12-4 and TRBJ2-2; 13 nucleotides align to TRBD2. This CDR3 spans 15 amino acids. V trimming: 6 bases; J trimming: 5 bases; junction bases outside the gene matches: 3. The CDR3 nucleotides read TGTGCCAGCAGCGGGACTAGCGGGATTACCGGGGAGCTGTTTTTT. Translating it yields CASSGTSGITGELFF.

The V gene is TRBV10-3, the J gene TRBJ1-1; D perhaps matches TRBD1 (5 bases). The CDR3 totals 14 residues. Germline V gene data show CDR1 as ENHRY and CDR2 as SYGVKD. The V end lost 0 bases, the J end lost 4 bases, and 9 bases lay between the germline ends. The CDR3 DNA follows: TGTGCCATCAGTGAGTCTTTGGGGGGCACTGAAGCTTTCTTT. Protein: CAISESLGGTEAFF.

The chain employs TRBV4-2 and TRBJ2-5; tentatively, D is TRBD1 (5 bases). Germline V lookup: CDR1 LGHNA, CDR2 YNFKEQ. The V gene lost 2 bases and the J gene lost 2 bases, with 6 bases spanning the gap. The CDR3 has 13 amino acids. The CDR3 reads CASSQTGQETQYF. For the CDR3, the DNA is TGTGCCAGCAGCCAAACAGGTCAAGAGACCCAGTACTTC.

This clonotype was observed a handful of times. Here the CDR3 reads CASSLVSREGPQYF. The DNA for the CDR3 is TGCGCCAGCAGCTTGGTCTCGCGGGAGGGCCCACAGTATTTT. The chain joins TRBV5-1 to TRBJ2-3; 9 positions match TRBD2. Germline CDR1 SGHRS, CDR2 YFSETQ. Losses at the gene ends were 0 bases for V and 12 bases for J; bases not matched to a gene: 8. The CDR3 runs 14 residues.

The CDR3 spells CASSDVGSTPLHF. CDR3 nucleotides: TGTGCCAGCAGTGACGTAGGGTCAACACCCCTCCACTTT. The chain carries TRBV25-1 and TRBJ1-6; no firm D call. V was shortened by 3 bases and J by 11 bases, with 11 bases between the two germline ends. Germline-derived CDR1 and CDR2 are MGHDK and SYGVNS. This CDR3 comprises 13 residues.

This clonotype was seen at least ten times. This chain joins TRBV29-1 and TRBJ2-5; D may match TRBD1 or TRBD2 (6 bases each). This CDR3 is built from 15 residues. Trimming shortened V by 6 bases and J by 5 bases, and 22 bases separated the two germline ends. Germline V gene lookup returns CDR1 SQVTM and CDR2 ANQGSEA. The CDR3 protein is CSVEGGQSIIETQYF. The DNA for the CDR3 is TGCAGCGTCGAGGGAGGACAGTCCATAATTGAGACCCAGTACTTC.

The CDR3 nucleotides are TGTGCCAGCAGCCGACAGGGACAGCTTAATGAGCAGTTCTTC. The encoded protein is CASSRQGQLNEQFF. The chain combines TRBV4-2 with TRBJ2-1, with TRBD1 matching 7 bases. V shed 4 bases and J 7 bases; nucleotides not matched to a gene: 7. Germline V gene lookup returns CDR1 LGHNA and CDR2 YNFKEQ. The CDR3 is 14 residues long.

This clonotype showed up many times. The chain links TRBV7-2 to TRBJ1-2; possibly TRBD1 for D (6 bases). Germline V gene lookup returns CDR1 SGHTA and CDR2 FQGNSA. Trimming cost V 0 bases and J 8 bases, with 10 bases left between them. This CDR3 comprises 13 residues. Here the CDR3 reads CASSLAGGRGYTF. The CDR3 DNA reads TGTGCCAGCAGCTTAGCTGGGGGCCGGGGCTACACCTTC.

This clonotype was detected many times. This chain joins TRBV3-1 and TRBJ2-4, with 7 bases that match TRBD1. The germline gives CDR1 LGHDT, CDR2 YNNKEL (reference sequence). The CDR3 is 14 amino acids. J was trimmed by 1 base and V by 5 bases; bases with no gene match: 2. CDR3 DNA: TGTGCCAGCAGCACACAGGGGGCCAAAAACATTCAGTACTTC. This sequence encodes CASSTQGAKNIQYF.

This clonotype came up many times. The chain has TRBV12-3 or TRBV12-4 and TRBJ1-5; D not resolved. The CDR3 runs to 16 residues. V was shortened by 5 bases and J by 0 bases, with 14 bases between the two germline ends. The CDR3 nucleotides are TGTGCCAGCAGTGGGAGTGGAGCTTATAGCAATCAGCCCCAGCATTTT. This sequence encodes CASSGSGAYSNQPQHF.

This rearrangement joins TRBV6-1 to TRBJ2-3; 9 bases align to TRBD2. The CDR3 runs to 15 residues. The V gene's germline CDR1 is MNHNS and CDR2 SASEGT. V dropped 6 bases and J dropped 4; count of bases not matched to a gene: 8. The CDR3 loop is CASSRGGAGADTQYF. The CDR3 coding sequence is TGTGCCAGCAGCCGCGGGGGGGCGGGCGCAGATACGCAGTATTTT.

This clonotype was detected ten times or more. The rearrangement links TRBV3-1 to TRBJ2-7, with 9 bases aligning to TRBD1. Germline trimming cut 5 bases from V and 3 bases from J; bases unmatched to any gene: 5. This CDR3 contains 14 residues. Germline V CDR1 and CDR2: LGHDT, YNNKEL (reference sequence). CDR3 nucleotide sequence: TGTGCCAGCAGCATACAGGGGGCTGGCTACGAGCAGTACTTC. Amino acids: CASSIQGAGYEQYF.

This clonotype occurred many times. V is TRBV7-9 and J is TRBJ1-5, with 10 bases lining up with TRBD1. In germline, CDR1 is SEHNR, CDR2 FQNEAQ (reference sequence). The V gene end was trimmed by 3 bases and the J gene end by 4 bases; junction bases not matched to a gene: 3. The CDR3 length is 15 residues. CDR3 region: CASSLGQGRNQPQHF. The CDR3 DNA sequence: TGTGCCAGCAGCTTGGGACAGGGGAGAAATCAGCCCCAGCATTTT.

Ten or more counts support this clonotype. The rearrangement uses TRBV5-1 and TRBJ1-5; TRBD1 might be the D (5 bases). Germline V lookup: CDR1 SGHRS, CDR2 YFSETQ. The CDR3 has 15 residues. V lost 0 bases to trimming and J lost 2 bases, with 9 bases between them. The CDR3 is CASSLGETGNQPQHF. In nucleotides, the CDR3 is TGCGCCAGCAGCTTGGGAGAGACAGGCAATCAGCCCCAGCATTTT.

The J gene is TRBJ2-7, the V gene TRBV20-1; TRBD1 or TRBD2 may be the D gene (6 bases each). Germline V gene lookup returns CDR1 DFQATT and CDR2 SNEGSKA (reference sequence). The V end was cut by 0 bases, the J end by 3 bases, with 18 bases between. This CDR3 is 16 amino acids long. In DNA, the CDR3 is TGCAGTGCTAGAGATTTAGGCGGGACAAGATTCTACGAGCAGTACTTC. It specifies CSARDLGGTRFYEQYF.

The V gene is TRBV5-5, the J gene TRBJ2-3; TRBD1 aligns across 10 bases. This CDR3 spans 14 amino acids. From germline, CDR1 is SGHKS and CDR2 YYEKEE (reference sequence). Trimming at V came to 3 bases and at J to 6 bases, leaving 4 bases not matched to a gene. In DNA, the CDR3 is TGTGCCAGCAGCTCCTTGGACAGGGGGGATACGCAGTATTTT. Encoded protein: CASSSLDRGDTQYF. Full variable domain (remainder filled in from reference TRBV5-5 and TRBJ2-3): DAGVTQSPTHLIKTRGQQVTLRCSPISGHKSVSWYQQVLGQGPQFIFQYYEKEERGRGNFPDRFSARQFPNYSSELNVNALLLGDSALYLCASSSLDRGDTQYFGPGTRLTVL.

The sample holds many counts of this clonotype. The gene calls are TRBV30 and TRBJ2-2; tentatively, D is TRBD1 (5 bases). The CDR3 loop spans 16 amino acids. V shed 0 bases and J shed 1 base, with 12 bases lying between them. Germline V gives CDR1 GTSNPN, CDR2 SVGIG (reference sequence). CDR3 DNA sequence: TGTGCCTGGAGTGTATCGCAGGGAATGAACACCGGGGAGCTGTTTTTT. This gives the protein CAWSVSQGMNTGELFF.

This clonotype has ten or more counts. This rearrangement joins TRBV28 to TRBJ2-4; 15 bases match TRBD2. CDR3 length: 19 residues. CDR1 and CDR2 (germline): MDHEN, SYDVKM. Trimming removed 5 bases from V and 0 bases from J; junction bases left unmatched: 8. The CDR3 protein is CASSRPGLAGGLAKNIQYF. The CDR3, as DNA: TGTGCCAGCAGTCGGCCGGGACTAGCGGGGGGCCTAGCCAAAAACATTCAGTACTTC.

The chain combines TRBV11-1 with TRBJ2-5; D remains unclear. The CDR3 runs 15 residues. Germline V gene sequence: CDR1 SGHAT, CDR2 FQDESV (reference sequence). Trimming took 2 bases from V and 5 from J, leaving 15 bases between them. The DNA for the CDR3 is TGTGCCAGCAGCTTATCAATCGGTAGTTCGGAGACCCAGTACTTC. This translates into CASSLSIGSSETQYF. Looking up the rest from reference TRBV11-1 and TRBJ2-5 gives the full variable domain: EAEVAQSPRYKITEKSQAVAFWCDPISGHATLYWYRQILGQGPELLVQFQDESVVDDSQLPKDRFSAERLKGVDSTLKIQPAELGDSAMYLCASSLSIGSSETQYFGPGTRLLVL.

This clonotype was counted a few times. CDR3 region: CSAISFVGRTVTEAFF. As DNA, the CDR3 is TGCAGTGCTATCAGTTTTGTTGGGAGGACTGTCACTGAAGCTTTCTTT. This chain links TRBV20-1 with TRBJ1-1; no clear D. The CDR3 length is 16 residues. The V gene's germline CDR1 is DFQATT and CDR2 SNEGSKA (reference sequence). V was trimmed by 4 bases and J by 4 bases, leaving 22 bases between them.

This rearrangement joins TRBV15 to TRBJ2-7; tentative D call: TRBD1 (6 bases). CDR1 LNHNV and CDR2 YYDKDF come from the germline V gene (reference sequence). CDR3 length: 14 amino acids. Between the trimmed V and J ends, which lost 3 bases and 2 bases, there was a span of 11 bases. CDR3 nucleotides: TGTGCCACCAGCAGTAGACAGGTGCCCTACGAGCAGTACTTC. Translation: CATSSRQVPYEQYF.

V and J are TRBV13 and TRBJ2-1; 7 nucleotides match TRBD2. J gave up 0 bases and V 3 bases, and 11 bases lay outside the gene matches. The CDR3 consists of 18 residues. The germline V gene encodes CDR1 PRHDT and CDR2 FYEKMQ (reference sequence). CDR3 sequence reads: CASSLTLVLAASYNEQFF. CDR3 nucleotides: TGTGCCAGCAGCTTGACCTTAGTTCTAGCGGCCTCCTACAATGAGCAGTTCTTC.